Given below is one TCR beta chain in context. Antigen: not known. This CDR3 contains 13 residues. The V gene end was trimmed by 1 base and the J gene end by 7 bases; junction bases not matched to a gene: 3. Germline values: CDR1 SGHAT, CDR2 FQNNGV. The protocol was immunoSEQ multiplex PCR, while the TCRdb copy is restricted to in-frame clones and leaves out a portion. The sample has tens of thousands of clones; roughly 85% are singletons. This entry comes from a study of lymphopenia after photon versus proton radiotherapy. Study results and caveats: Under photons, naive T cells and diversity fell while effector/memory populations rose. After lymphocyte nadir, photon-treated repertoires showed oligoclonal expansion, especially CD8+ Temra.

V gene TRBV11-2 combines with J gene TRBJ1-2; 7 bases are shared with TRBD1. The source was peripheral blood, collected from a patient treated with photon-based radiotherapy. The source of this sequence is a man aged 35-49 years with gastric cancer. This CDR3 is CASSLGQGLGYTF. CDR3 DNA: TGTGCCAGCAGCTTAGGACAGGGTCTTGGCTACACCTTC.